This T cell receptor beta chain was captured in a study of T cells in Graves' hyperthyroidism and ophthalmopathy. Graves' hyperthyroidism is called stable when ophthalmopathy does not progress within 18 months. Authors of the study amplified TCR beta CDR3 regions from RNA transcripts. A set of HTBI primers served as the primers for a first-round RT-PCR of the TCR CDR3. MiXCR, run by TCRdb on the multiplex PCR reads, gives a single entry per CDR3 protein. The sample records about 840,000 distinct CDR3 sequences, 38% being singletons. Sequencing input: blood. The receptor was isolated from a man younger than 30 with Graves' hyperthyroidism.

CDR3: CAWRDSYEQYF. CDR3 sequence (DNA): TGTGCGTGGCGGGACTCCTACGAGCAGTACTTC. The V gene is TRBV25-1, the J gene TRBJ2-7; possible D gene TRBD2, 6 bases. The CDR3 runs to 11 residues. Per the germline V gene, CDR1 is MGHDK and CDR2 is SYGVNS.